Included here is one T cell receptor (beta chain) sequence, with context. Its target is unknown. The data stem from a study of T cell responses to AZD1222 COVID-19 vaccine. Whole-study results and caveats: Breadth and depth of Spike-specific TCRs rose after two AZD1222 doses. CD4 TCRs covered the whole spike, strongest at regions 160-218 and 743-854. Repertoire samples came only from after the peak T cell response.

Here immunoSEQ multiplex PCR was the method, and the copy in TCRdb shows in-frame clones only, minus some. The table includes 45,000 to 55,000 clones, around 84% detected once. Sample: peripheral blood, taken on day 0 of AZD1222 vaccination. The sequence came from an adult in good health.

CDR3 protein: CASRDTEAFF. The CDR3 nucleotides read TGTGCCAGCCGGGACACTGAAGCTTTCTTT. This chain connects TRBV9 to TRBJ1-1; no clear D. The length of the CDR3 is 10 residues. Trimming took 7 bases from V and 3 from J, leaving 4 bases between them. CDR1 and CDR2 from the germline V gene are SGDLS and YYNGEE.